Listed here are 28 T cell receptor beta chains from one sample, sequenced in a study of response to subunit inactivated influenza vaccine. TCRdb fed the RT-PCR reads into MiXCR, producing one record per CDR3 protein. This sample has about 650,000 distinct CDR3 sequences, with 12% to 15% found just once. Sequenced material: PBMCs from blood, taken approximately 15 days before vaccination. The receptors originated from a man in his fifties who received an inactivated influenza vaccine.

This clonotype was picked up a small number of times. CDR3 protein: CASSLDPTGLPEQYF. CDR3 nucleotides: TGCGCCAGCAGCTTGGATCCTACCGGGCTCCCTGAGCAGTACTTC. This chain connects TRBV5-1 to TRBJ2-7; D not resolved. This CDR3 region has 15 residues. Germline V gene lookup returns CDR1 SGHRS and CDR2 YFSETQ. V lost 0 bases and J 7 bases, leaving 17 bases between the germline ends.

The CDR3, as DNA: TGCAGTGCTAGAGGCTGCGGGGCGGGAGTGTACAATGAGCAGTTCTTC. Amino acid sequence: CSARGCGAGVYNEQFF. The chain has TRBV20-1 and TRBJ2-1; 7 bases agree with TRBD2. The CDR3 is 16 residues long. J gave up 4 bases and V 1 base, and 10 bases lay outside the gene matches. Germline V gene lookup returns CDR1 DFQATT and CDR2 SNEGSKA (reference sequence).

This clonotype was detected many times. The chain recombines TRBV6-2 or TRBV6-3 with TRBJ1-2; 8 positions match TRBD1. In germline, CDR1 is MNHEY, CDR2 SVGEGT. J lost 6 bases, V lost 10 bases, and 7 bases had no gene match. The CDR3 runs 12 residues. DNA of the CDR3: TGTGCCACCGGGGACAGGAGGGATGGCTACACCTTC. Translated: CATGDRRDGYTF.

V and J are TRBV10-3 and TRBJ2-5; D is possibly TRBD1 or TRBD2 (5 bases each). The length of the CDR3 is 16 residues. The germline V gene encodes CDR1 ENHRY and CDR2 SYGVKD. With 0 bases removed from V and 3 bases from J, the gap between germline ends came to 14 bases. In DNA form, the CDR3 reads TGTGCCATCAGTGAGTCTGCGAGGGGCGGCGAAGAGACCCAGTACTTC. As protein: CAISESARGGEETQYF.

This clonotype was observed a few times. The chain has TRBV11-2 and TRBJ2-5, with TRBD1 matching 10 bases. Germline-derived CDR1 and CDR2 are SGHAT and FQNNGV. V lost 5 bases and J lost 5; bases outside the gene matches: 20. The CDR3 runs 19 residues. Written as DNA, the CDR3 is TGTGCCAGCAGCCTACCCTTTAACGAGTGGGACAGGGGTGCGGAGACCCAGTACTTC. Translation gives CASSLPFNEWDRGAETQYF.

In its sample, this clonotype was seen a few times. The rearrangement joins TRBV28 to TRBJ1-4; D may be TRBD1 (5 bases). V shed 5 bases and J shed 1 base, with 8 bases lying between them. The CDR3 runs to 14 residues. Germline V gene sequence: CDR1 MDHEN, CDR2 SYDVKM. The CDR3 here is CASSDGGTNEKLFF. The CDR3 coding sequence is TGTGCCAGCAGTGATGGGGGAACTAATGAAAAACTGTTTTTT.

The chain carries TRBV24-1 and TRBJ2-1; 8 nucleotides line up with TRBD1. V lost 2 bases, J lost 3 bases, and 8 bases stayed unmatched. Germline V CDR1 and CDR2: KGHDR, SFDVKD. The CDR3 covers 17 residues. CDR3 coding DNA: TGTGCCACCAGTGATTCCCCGGACAGGGTTCGCTACAATGAGCAGTTCTTC. Translating it yields CATSDSPDRVRYNEQFF.

This rearrangement joins TRBV2 to TRBJ2-2; no definite D call. CDR3 length equals 12 residues. Germline-derived CDR1 and CDR2 are SNHLY and FYNNEI. V lost 7 bases to trimming and J lost 0 bases, with 3 bases between them. The CDR3 here is CASIANTGELFF. The DNA of the CDR3 is TGTGCCAGCATAGCGAACACCGGGGAGCTGTTTTTT. Full variable domain (remainder filled in from reference TRBV2 and TRBJ2-2): EPEVTQTPSHQVTQMGQEVILRCVPISNHLYFYWYRQILGQKVEFLVSFYNNEISEKSEIFDDQFSVERPDGSNFTLKIRSTKLEDSAMYFCASIANTGELFFGEGSRLTVL.

Many counts were recorded for this clonotype. CDR3 protein: CANTPDRGIGNTEAFF. In nucleotides, the CDR3 is TGTGCCAACACCCCGGACAGGGGAATTGGGAACACTGAAGCTTTCTTT. The V gene is TRBV21-1, the J gene TRBJ1-1; the D call of TRBD1 is as the table states it, not checked on the DNA. TRBV21-1 corresponds to a pseudogene. This CDR3 has 16 residues.

This clonotype appeared a few times. The rearrangement uses TRBV3-1 and TRBJ2-3; no clear D gene. The CDR3 is made up of 14 amino acids. Germline V gives CDR1 LGHDT, CDR2 YNNKEL (reference sequence). The V end was cut by 1 base, the J end by 6 bases, with 11 bases between. The CDR3 reads CASSQGPSRDTQYF. CDR3 bases: TGTGCCAGCAGCCAAGGACCGAGTAGGGATACGCAGTATTTT.

V and J are TRBV27 and TRBJ2-6; D gene uncertain. This CDR3 has 14 amino acids. Germline CDR1 reads MNHEY; CDR2 reads SMNVEV (reference sequence). Trimming removed 5 bases at V and 3 bases at J, with 8 bases between. The CDR3 spells CASSPGLGANVLTF. The CDR3 nucleotides are TGTGCCAGCAGTCCGGGTCTTGGGGCCAACGTCCTGACTTTC.

The chain recombines TRBV10-3 with TRBJ2-7, with 7 bases lining up with TRBD2. The CDR3 is made up of 16 amino acids. Trimming took 3 bases from V and 2 from J; bases not matched to a gene: 10. The V gene's germline CDR1 is ENHRY and CDR2 SYGVKD. CDR3 sequence: CAISDLTSRTTYEQYF. CDR3 nucleotides: TGTGCCATCAGTGACCTGACTAGCAGGACTACCTACGAGCAGTACTTC.

This clonotype was seen more than once but under ten times. The rearrangement links TRBV7-1 to TRBJ1-6; 7 bases map to TRBD1. TRBV7-1 is an open reading frame, and its role is uncertain. V was clipped by 6 bases and J by 5 bases; unmatched bases: 28. The CDR3 runs to 22 residues. CDR3 sequence reads: CASSPAEARAPTGDTHNSPLHF. The CDR3 DNA is TGTGCCAGCAGTCCAGCCGAGGCCCGGGCCCCAACAGGGGACACTCATAATTCACCCCTCCACTTT.

The sample holds one count of this clonotype. V usage is TRBV20-1 and J usage is TRBJ1-1, with TRBD1 as a possible D gene (5 bases). The CDR3 totals 14 residues. V lost 6 bases, J lost 7 bases, and 21 bases lay in between. Germline V gene sequence: CDR1 DFQATT, CDR2 SNEGSKA (reference sequence). The CDR3, as DNA: TGCAGTGCCTACCAGGGATACCGATTTGGTGAAGCTTTCTTT. This translates into CSAYQGYRFGEAFF.

This clonotype was recorded at least ten times. The chain links TRBV25-1 to TRBJ2-3; no reliable D call. CDR3 size: 17 residues. V was clipped by 6 bases and J by 15 bases, with 34 bases between them. CDR1 MGHDK and CDR2 SYGVNS come from the germline V gene. CDR3 protein: CASRAVPPGASTGVLYF. CDR3 nucleotides: TGTGCCAGCAGGGCCGTTCCCCCCGGAGCCTCGACTGGGGTATTATATTTT.

This clonotype was counted a few times. This chain uses TRBV28 with TRBJ2-7; no definite D call. V lost 6 bases, J lost 7 bases, and 10 bases lay in between. Germline CDR1 MDHEN, CDR2 SYDVKM. This CDR3 has 11 amino acids. This chain's CDR3 is CASSLTWEQYF. DNA of the CDR3: TGTGCCAGCAGCCTGACGTGGGAGCAGTACTTC.

Of note for this clonotype: One end of the junction is discordant with germline, which a read error may explain. The CDR3 region has the DNA TGTGCCAGCACCGGTTTCTACAAGCAGTACTTC. It translates to CASTGFYKQYF. The chain links TRBV7-6 to TRBJ2-7; unclear D gene. The germline V gene encodes CDR1 SGHVS and CDR2 FNYEAQ. This CDR3 has 11 amino acids.

The chain combines TRBV3-1 with TRBJ2-5; the D is unclear. V was trimmed by 0 bases and J by 7 bases, leaving 6 bases between them. CDR3 length: 12 amino acids. Germline lookup yields CDR1 LGHDT and CDR2 YNNKEL (reference sequence). CDR3 bases: TGTGCCAGCAGCCAAGATCCGGGGACCCAGTACTTC. Translated, it gives CASSQDPGTQYF.

V is TRBV19 and J is TRBJ2-6; 8 bases line up with TRBD1. The V segment lost 3 bases and the J segment 5 bases; nucleotides outside the gene matches: 9. The CDR3 is 17 amino acids. The V gene's germline CDR1 is LNHDA and CDR2 SQIVND (reference sequence). CDR3 coding DNA: TGTGCCAGTAGTATCCCCCAGGACAGGGTTCGGGCCAACGTCCTGACTTTC. Translated: CASSIPQDRVRANVLTF.

This rearrangement joins TRBV5-1 to TRBJ2-1, with unresolved D. Germline values: CDR1 SGHRS, CDR2 YFSETQ. The V gene lost 4 bases and the J gene lost 8 bases, with 19 bases spanning the gap. The CDR3 has 15 residues. The CDR3 DNA sequence: TGCGCCAGCAGCCCCGAAAGAACTGGGGAAGATGAGCAGTTCTTC. Protein: CASSPERTGEDEQFF.

This clonotype appeared a few times. This chain links TRBV13 with TRBJ2-3; D gene ambiguous. The CDR3 has 18 residues. Trimming left V 5 bases short and J 0 bases short, with 21 bases between. Germline values: CDR1 PRHDT, CDR2 FYEKMQ (reference sequence). CDR3: CASSARIHRSPSTDTQYF. CDR3 bases: TGTGCCAGCAGCGCCCGGATCCACCGAAGTCCCAGCACAGATACGCAGTATTTT.

The chain recombines TRBV20-1 with TRBJ2-1; D call uncertain. The CDR3 extends over 15 amino acids. V was shortened by 1 base and J by 4 bases, with 14 bases between the two germline ends. Germline values: CDR1 DFQATT, CDR2 SNEGSKA (reference sequence). The CDR3 coding sequence is TGCAGTGCTAGAGGGGCTTCGAGGCGTTACAATGAGCAGTTCTTC. Protein product: CSARGASRRYNEQFF.

The chain uses TRBV6-5 and TRBJ2-2; the match to TRBD2 covers 12 bases. Germline CDR1 MNHEY, CDR2 SVGAGI. The CDR3 is 17 amino acids. V dropped 1 base and J dropped 6; count of bases not matched to a gene: 6. The CDR3 protein is CASSYWASGRAPGELFF. The CDR3, as DNA: TGTGCCAGCAGTTACTGGGCTAGCGGGAGGGCCCCCGGGGAGCTGTTTTTT.

V gene TRBV18 combines with J gene TRBJ2-1, with TRBD2 identical over 8 bases. The germline V gene encodes CDR1 KGHSH and CDR2 LQKENI. With 6 bases clipped from V and 4 bases from J, the junction kept 8 bases outside the gene matches. The CDR3 spans 15 residues. The CDR3 nucleotides read TGTGCCAGCTCCCAGACTAGCGCCCAATACAATGAGCAGTTCTTC. Protein product: CASSQTSAQYNEQFF.

This clonotype has at least ten counts. The V call is TRBV6-5, the J call TRBJ2-3; TRBD2 aligns across 13 bases. The V segment lost 0 bases and the J segment 3 bases; nucleotides outside the gene matches: 6. Germline CDR1 reads MNHEY; CDR2 reads SVGAGI. This CDR3 is 18 amino acids long. The CDR3 here is CASSYSWTSGGRTDTQYF. The DNA of the CDR3 is TGTGCCAGCAGTTACTCGTGGACTAGCGGGGGAAGGACAGATACGCAGTATTTT.

This clonotype has ten or more counts. This chain connects TRBV29-1 to TRBJ2-1, with TRBD2 as a possible D gene (7 bases). CDR1 SQVTM and CDR2 ANQGSEA come from the germline V gene. CDR3 size: 14 residues. Trimming stripped 3 bases from V and 7 bases from J, with 16 bases between. The CDR3 loop reads CSVERGGSSNEQFF. CDR3 DNA: TGCAGCGTTGAGAGGGGGGGGTCGTCGAATGAGCAGTTCTTC.

The chain recombines TRBV20-1 with TRBJ2-2; TRBD2 agrees at 7 bases. After removal of 5 bases from V and 4 bases from J, the junction contained 7 bases not matched to a gene. This CDR3 comprises 14 residues. Per the germline V gene, CDR1 is DFQATT and CDR2 is SNEGSKA (reference sequence). As DNA, the CDR3 is TGCAGTGCTGTTAGCGGGTCCTCCACCGGGGAGCTGTTTTTT. Its protein is CSAVSGSSTGELFF.

The gene calls are TRBV7-2 and TRBJ2-5; a possible D gene is TRBD2 (7 bases). V was clipped by 5 bases and J by 5 bases, with 15 bases between them. The CDR3 extends over 14 amino acids. Germline V gives CDR1 SGHTA, CDR2 FQGNSA. CDR3 bases: TGTGCCAGCAGCCGTGGGGGGGCCACGGAGACCCAGTACTTC. Encoded protein: CASSRGGATETQYF.